This T cell receptor (beta chain) was recorded in a study of read filtering for tumor transcriptome and immune sequencing. The wider study: Among patients, 17 to 20 were male and more than 11 female, aged roughly 45 to 80 (mean approximately 60).

From about 400 ng of RNA, a library with molecular barcoded alpha/delta and beta/gamma adaptors was made. TCRdb recomputed calls from the reads with MiXCR, one row per CDR3 protein. The sample has about 48,000 distinct CDR3 sequences, roughly a fifth seen once. Losses at the gene ends were 4 bases for V and 10 bases for J; bases not matched to a gene: 9. The CDR3 extends over 14 amino acids. Germline loops: CDR1 MNHEY, CDR2 SVGAGI. In regard to this clonotype: Its antigen is unidentified.

Study findings and constraints: IR-seq and RNA-seq agreed better without single-read clonotypes. This fraction held mixed bone marrow immune cells after CD138-negative sorting.

V gene TRBV6-5 combines with J gene TRBJ1-5; 8 bases agree with TRBD1. Sequenced input: a population of CD138-negative cells sorted from bone marrow. The TCR was taken from a donor aged 40 or older with multiple myeloma. The DNA of the CDR3 is TGTGCCAGCAGTTCTCCCGACAGGGGTGGACCCCAGCATTTT. Amino acid sequence: CASSSPDRGGPQHF.